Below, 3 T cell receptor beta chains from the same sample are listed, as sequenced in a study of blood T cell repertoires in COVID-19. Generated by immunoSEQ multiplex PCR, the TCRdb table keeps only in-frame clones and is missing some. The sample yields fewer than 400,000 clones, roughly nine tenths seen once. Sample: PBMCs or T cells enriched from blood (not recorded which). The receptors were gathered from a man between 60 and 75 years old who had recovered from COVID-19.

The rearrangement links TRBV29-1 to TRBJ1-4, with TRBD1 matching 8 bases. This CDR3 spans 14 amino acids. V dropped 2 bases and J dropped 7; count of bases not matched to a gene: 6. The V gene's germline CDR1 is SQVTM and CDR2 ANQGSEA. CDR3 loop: CSVELTGDGEKLFF. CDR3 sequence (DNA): TGCAGCGTTGAATTGACAGGGGATGGTGAAAAACTGTTTTTT.

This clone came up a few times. CDR3 region: CASRGANRGTDTQYF. The CDR3 DNA is TGTGCCAGCAGGGGCGCTAACCGAGGGACAGATACGCAGTATTTT. The chain combines TRBV6-5 with TRBJ2-3, with D maybe TRBD2 (5 bases). The CDR3 is 15 residues long. V lost 6 bases and J lost 3, with 16 bases in between. From germline, CDR1 is MNHEY and CDR2 SVGAGI.

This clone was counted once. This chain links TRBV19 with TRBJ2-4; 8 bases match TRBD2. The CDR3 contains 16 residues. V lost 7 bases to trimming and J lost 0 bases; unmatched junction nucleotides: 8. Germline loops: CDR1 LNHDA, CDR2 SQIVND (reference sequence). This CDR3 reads CASTPTSASAKNIQYF. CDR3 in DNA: TGTGCCAGTACCCCGACTAGCGCCTCAGCCAAAAACATTCAGTACTTC.